The table lists the clone carrying this T cell receptor beta chain with a few counts. TCRdb recomputed calls from the RT-PCR reads with MiXCR, one row per CDR3 protein. The sample has hundreds of thousands of distinct CDR3 sequences, 13% to 15% seen once. The germline CDR1 and CDR2 sequences are LNHDA and SQIVND (reference sequence). Trimming took 3 bases from V and 7 from J, leaving 13 bases between them. CDR3 size: 15 residues. This sequence was found in a female donor in good health, serving as a healthy control. The chain couples TRBV19 to TRBJ1-6; D is uncertain. Material: memory CD4+ T cells from blood. CDR3 nucleotides: TGTGCCAGTAGTATCCTACGGGTTTTGAATTCACCCCTCCACTTT. Translated, it gives CASSILRVLNSPLHF.